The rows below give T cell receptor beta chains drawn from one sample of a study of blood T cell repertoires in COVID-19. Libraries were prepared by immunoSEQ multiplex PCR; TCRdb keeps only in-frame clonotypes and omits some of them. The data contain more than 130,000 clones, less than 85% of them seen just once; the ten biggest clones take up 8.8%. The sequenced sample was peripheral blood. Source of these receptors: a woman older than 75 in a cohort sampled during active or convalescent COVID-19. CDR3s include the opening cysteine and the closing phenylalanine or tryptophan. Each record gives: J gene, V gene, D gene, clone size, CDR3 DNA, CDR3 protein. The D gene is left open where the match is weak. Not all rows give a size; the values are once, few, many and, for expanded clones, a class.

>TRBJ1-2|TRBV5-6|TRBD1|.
TGTGCCAGCAGGGGGACAGGCCCGGGCTACACCTTC
CASRGTGPGYTF
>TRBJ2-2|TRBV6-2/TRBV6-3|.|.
TGTGCCAGCAGTTCCAGTGGGGAGCTGTTTTTT
CASSSSGELFF
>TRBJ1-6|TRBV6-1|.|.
TGTGCCAGCAGTGAACTGGGGGGGGGCGTCGATTCACCCCTCCACTTT
CASSELGGGVDSPLHF
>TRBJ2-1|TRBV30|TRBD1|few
TGTGCCGGAGAGGGGGCTAATGAGCAGTTCTTC
CAGEGANEQFF
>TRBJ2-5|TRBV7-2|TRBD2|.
TGTGCCAGCAGCTCCTTCGGACTAGCGGGGGTAGAGACCCAGTACTTC
CASSSFGLAGVETQYF
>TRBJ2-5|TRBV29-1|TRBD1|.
TGCAGCGGCCGGTACAGGGGGCTTAGGCAAGAGACCCAGTACTTC
CSGRYRGLRQETQYF
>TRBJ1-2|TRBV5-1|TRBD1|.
TGCGCCAGCAGCTTTGTTCAGGGACAGGGCCTAGGGGACTATGGCTACACCTTC
CASSFVQGQGLGDYGYTF
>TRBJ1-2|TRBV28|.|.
TGTGCCAGCAGCTCAACAGGTTTCTATGGCTACACCTTC
CASSSTGFYGYTF
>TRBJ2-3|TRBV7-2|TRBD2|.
TGTGCCAGCAGCTTAGGGCTAGCGGGGGGGCTAGGGACGCAGTATTTT
CASSLGLAGGLGTQYF
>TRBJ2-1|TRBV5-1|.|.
TGCGCCAGCAGCTTGGTGGCACAGGGACCGCGTGAGCAGTTCTTC
CASSLVAQGPREQFF
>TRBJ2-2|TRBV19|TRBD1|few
TGTGCCAGTAGTATAGATGGGGACAGCACTGCGGACACCGGGGAGCTGTTTTTT
CASSIDGDSTADTGELFF
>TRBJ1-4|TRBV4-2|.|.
TGTGCCAGCAGCCAAGATCTCCGGTCTAATGAAAAACTGTTTTTT
CASSQDLRSNEKLFF
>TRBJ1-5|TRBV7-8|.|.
TGTGCCAGCAGCTTATCGAGCCGGGGTCAGCCCCAGCATTTT
CASSLSSRGQPQHF
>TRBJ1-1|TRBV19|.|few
TGTGCCAGTAGTATACTCTTTCTAAACCCGAACACTGAAGCTTTCTTT
CASSILFLNPNTEAFF
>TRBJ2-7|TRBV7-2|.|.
TGTGCCAGCAGCTTAAGCGGGCTCAACGAGCAGTACTTC
CASSLSGLNEQYF
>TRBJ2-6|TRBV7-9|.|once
TGTGCCAGCAGTGACAGGTCTGGGGCCAACGTCCTGACTTTC
CASSDRSGANVLTF
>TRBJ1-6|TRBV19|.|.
TGTGCCAGTAGTCCCCTTGGGGGGAATTCACCCCTCCACTTT
CASSPLGGNSPLHF
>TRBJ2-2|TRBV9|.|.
TGTGCCAGCAGCGTTGATGGGCTTAACACCGGGGAGCTGTTTTTT
CASSVDGLNTGELFF
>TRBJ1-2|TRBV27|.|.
TGTGCCAGCAGCGACAGGCGCTACTATGGCTACACCTTC
CASSDRRYYGYTF
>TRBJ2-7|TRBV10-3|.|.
TGTGCCATCAGTGAGTCGAAGAGAGGTTCGGCCTACGAGCAGTACTTC
CAISESKRGSAYEQYF
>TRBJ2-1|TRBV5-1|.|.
TGCGCCAGCAGCATCGGGGGAGGCTCCTACAATGAGCAGTTCTTC
CASSIGGGSYNEQFF
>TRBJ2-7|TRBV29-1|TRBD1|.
TGCAGCGTTGAGGACAGGGGGACTGGGGAGCAGTACTTC
CSVEDRGTGEQYF
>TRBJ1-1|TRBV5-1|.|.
TGCGCCAGCAGCACTCTGACAGAGAACACTGAAGCTTTCTTT
CASSTLTENTEAFF
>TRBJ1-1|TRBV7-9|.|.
TGTGCCAGCAGCTTAGATTGGGGGACACCAGCTGAAGCTTTCTTT
CASSLDWGTPAEAFF
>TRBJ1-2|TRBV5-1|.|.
TGCGCCAGCAGCGGGGGGAGTCTGGGAGGCTACACCTTC
CASSGGSLGGYTF
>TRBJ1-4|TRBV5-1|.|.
TGCGCCAGCAGCTTGGCCTGGGGGGACGAAAAACTGTTTTTT
CASSLAWGDEKLFF
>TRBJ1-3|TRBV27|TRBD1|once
TGTGCCAGCAGTATCTTCAGGGGGCCTGGAAACACCATATATTTT
CASSIFRGPGNTIYF
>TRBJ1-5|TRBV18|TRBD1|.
TGTGCCAGCTCACCATCAATGGGACAGGGGAGCAATCAGCCCCAGCATTTT
CASSPSMGQGSNQPQHF
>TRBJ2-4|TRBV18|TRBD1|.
TGTGCCAGCTCACCTGGGGACAGGGGCAAAAACATTCAGTACTTC
CASSPGDRGKNIQYF
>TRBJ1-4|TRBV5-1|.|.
TGCGCCAGCAGCCCCCGGACAGCCACTAATGAAAAACTGTTTTTT
CASSPRTATNEKLFF
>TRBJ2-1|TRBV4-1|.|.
TGCGCCAGCAGCCAAGTGAGCGTACCTTACAATGAGCAGTTCTTC
CASSQVSVPYNEQFF
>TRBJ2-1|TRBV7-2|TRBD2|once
TGTGCCAGCAGCTCTGGACTAGCGGGTCACAATGAGCAGTTCTTC
CASSSGLAGHNEQFF
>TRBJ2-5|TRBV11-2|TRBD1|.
TGTGCCAGCAGCTCGGGACAGGTCATTCAAGAGACCCAGTACTTC
CASSSGQVIQETQYF
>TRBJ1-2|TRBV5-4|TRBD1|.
TGTGCCAGCAGCTTCGGACAGGGAAACTATGGCTACACCTTC
CASSFGQGNYGYTF
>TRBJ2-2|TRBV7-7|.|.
TGTGCCAGCAGCTTACTGCAGGGGGGCACCGGGGAGCTGTTTTTT
CASSLLQGGTGELFF
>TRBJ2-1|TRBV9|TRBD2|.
TGTGCCAGCAGCGCATTCGGACTAGCGGGGGGGTCTGAGCAGTTCTTC
CASSAFGLAGGSEQFF